This T cell receptor beta chain was recorded in a study of T cell repertoires in cytomegalovirus infection. Study findings and constraints: The study identified carriers of CMV plus the relevant HLA from cumulative public TCR beta family frequency.

This CDR3 region has 16 residues. V was cut by 6 bases and J by 0 bases, with 15 bases left in between. A remark on this clonotype: The antigen is not known.

MiXCR, applied by TCRdb to the reads, yields one record per CDR3 protein. The sample carries 150,000 or so distinct CDR3 sequences, roughly 20% recorded once. The rearrangement uses TRBV12-3 or TRBV12-4 and TRBJ2-1; the D gene is possibly TRBD1 (6 bases). Specimen: CD8+ T cells from cultured PBMCs, collected from culture after CMV antigen stimulation. This sequence was found in a human donor in good health (CMV status not recorded). Some clones in this sample may be carry-over from other donors' samples. In nucleotides, the CDR3 is TGTGCCAGCAGCCCGGGGACAAAATACTCCTACAATGAGCAGTTCTTC. Translating gives CASSPGTKYSYNEQFF.